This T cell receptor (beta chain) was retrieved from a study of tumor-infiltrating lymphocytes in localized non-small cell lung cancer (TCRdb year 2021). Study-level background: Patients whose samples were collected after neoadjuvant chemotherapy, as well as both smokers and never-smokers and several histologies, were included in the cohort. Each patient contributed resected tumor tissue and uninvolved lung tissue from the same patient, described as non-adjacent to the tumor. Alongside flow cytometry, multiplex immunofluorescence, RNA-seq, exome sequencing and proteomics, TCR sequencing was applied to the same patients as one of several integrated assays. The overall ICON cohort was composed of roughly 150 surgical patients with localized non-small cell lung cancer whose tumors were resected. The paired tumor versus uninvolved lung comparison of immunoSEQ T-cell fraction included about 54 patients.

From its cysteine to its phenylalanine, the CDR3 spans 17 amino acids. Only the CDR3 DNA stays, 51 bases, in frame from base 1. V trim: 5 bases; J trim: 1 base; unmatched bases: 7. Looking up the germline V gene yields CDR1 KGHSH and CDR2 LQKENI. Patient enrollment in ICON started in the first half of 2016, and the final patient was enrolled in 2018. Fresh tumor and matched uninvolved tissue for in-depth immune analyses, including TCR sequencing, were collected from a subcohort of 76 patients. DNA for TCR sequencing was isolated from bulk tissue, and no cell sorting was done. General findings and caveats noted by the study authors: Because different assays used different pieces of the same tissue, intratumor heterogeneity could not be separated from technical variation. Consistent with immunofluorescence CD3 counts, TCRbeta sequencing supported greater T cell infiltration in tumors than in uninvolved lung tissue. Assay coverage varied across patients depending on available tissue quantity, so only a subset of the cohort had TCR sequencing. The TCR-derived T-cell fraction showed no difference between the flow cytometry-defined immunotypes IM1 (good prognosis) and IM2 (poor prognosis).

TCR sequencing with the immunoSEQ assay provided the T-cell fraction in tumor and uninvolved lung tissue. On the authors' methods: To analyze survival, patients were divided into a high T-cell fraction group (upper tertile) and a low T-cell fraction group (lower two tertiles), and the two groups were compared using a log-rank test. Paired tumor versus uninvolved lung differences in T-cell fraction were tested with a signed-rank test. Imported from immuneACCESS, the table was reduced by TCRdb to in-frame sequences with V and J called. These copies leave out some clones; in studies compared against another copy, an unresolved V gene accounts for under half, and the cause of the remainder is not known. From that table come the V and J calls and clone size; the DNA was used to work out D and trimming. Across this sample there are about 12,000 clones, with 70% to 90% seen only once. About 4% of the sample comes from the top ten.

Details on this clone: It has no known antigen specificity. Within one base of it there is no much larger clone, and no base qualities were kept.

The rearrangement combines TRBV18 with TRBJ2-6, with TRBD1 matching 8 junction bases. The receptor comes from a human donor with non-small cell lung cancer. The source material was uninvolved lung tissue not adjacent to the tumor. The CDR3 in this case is CASSFSQGASGANVLTF. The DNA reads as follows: TGTGCCAGCTCATTTAGTCAGGGGGCTTCTGGGGCCAACGTCCTGACTTTC. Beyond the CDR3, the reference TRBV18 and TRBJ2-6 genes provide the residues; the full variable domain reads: NAGVMQNPRHLVRRRGQEARLRCSPMKGHSHVYWYRQLPEEGLKFMVYLQKENIIDESGMPKERFSAEFPKEGPSILRIQQVVRGDSAAYFCASSFSQGASGANVLTFGAGSRLTVL.